Listed below are T cell receptor beta chains from one sample, sequenced in a study of blood T cell repertoires in COVID-19. The table came from immunoSEQ multiplex PCR; TCRdb's copy has only in-frame clones and leaves some out. Here the sample spans roughly 290,000 clones, around 86% being singletons. Sequenced material: peripheral blood. These receptors all stem from a woman in her twenties or thirties who had recovered from COVID-19. The CDR3 runs from the conserved cysteine through the conserved F or W. A D gene is named only where the DNA matches it firmly. Where a row states a size, it is once, few, many or the class of an expanded clone; other rows omit it.

abundance: NA; j_gene: TRBJ2-3; v_gene: TRBV7-9; d_gene: TRBD2; CDR3nt: TGTGCCAGCAGCCGCCGATATTGGACTAGCGGGAGCACAGATACGCAGTATTTT; CDR3aa: CASSRRYWTSGSTDTQYF
abundance: NA; j_gene: TRBJ2-3; v_gene: TRBV6-5; d_gene: NA; CDR3nt: TGTGCCAGCAGTTACGGAGGCACAGATACGCAGTATTTT; CDR3aa: CASSYGGTDTQYF
abundance: NA; j_gene: TRBJ1-1; v_gene: TRBV28; d_gene: NA; CDR3nt: TGTGCCAGCAGTACATCCGCGGCCTCCTCCAACACTGAAGCTTTCTTT; CDR3aa: CASSTSAASSNTEAFF
abundance: NA; j_gene: TRBJ2-7; v_gene: TRBV5-6; d_gene: NA; CDR3nt: TGTGCCAGCAGCCAGCCCCGGACGGTGAGGGAGGAGCAGTACTTC; CDR3aa: CASSQPRTVREEQYF
abundance: NA; j_gene: TRBJ2-1; v_gene: TRBV3-1/TRBV3-2; d_gene: TRBD2; CDR3nt: TGTGCCAGCAGCGACTTCCTGCTAGCGGGGTCCTACAATGAGCAGTTCTTC; CDR3aa: CASSDFLLAGSYNEQFF
abundance: NA; j_gene: TRBJ1-2; v_gene: TRBV7-2; d_gene: TRBD1; CDR3nt: TGTGCCAGCAGCGATGAAGACAGGGCCGGATATGGCTACACCTTC; CDR3aa: CASSDEDRAGYGYTF
abundance: NA; j_gene: TRBJ1-1; v_gene: TRBV3-1/TRBV3-2; d_gene: NA; CDR3nt: TGTGCCAGCAGCCAAGGGGGGGTCACTGAAGCTTTCTTT; CDR3aa: CASSQGGVTEAFF
abundance: once; j_gene: TRBJ2-5; v_gene: TRBV25-1; d_gene: NA; CDR3nt: TGTGCCAGCAGTGAATGGCTTGCGGGCGGGGAGACCCAGTACTTC; CDR3aa: CASSEWLAGGETQYF
abundance: NA; j_gene: TRBJ1-1; v_gene: TRBV7-2; d_gene: NA; CDR3nt: TGTGCCAGCAGCTTAGCGGGCAGTTCGAACACTGAAGCTTTCTTT; CDR3aa: CASSLAGSSNTEAFF
abundance: NA; j_gene: TRBJ2-5; v_gene: TRBV3-1/TRBV3-2; d_gene: TRBD2; CDR3nt: TGTGCCAGCAGCAGGACTAGCGAGCAAGAGACCCAGTACTTC; CDR3aa: CASSRTSEQETQYF
abundance: NA; j_gene: TRBJ1-4; v_gene: TRBV7-9; d_gene: TRBD1; CDR3nt: TGTGCCAGCAGCTTGACAGGGGATGCAACTAATGAAAAACTGTTTTTT; CDR3aa: CASSLTGDATNEKLFF
abundance: NA; j_gene: TRBJ2-7; v_gene: TRBV25-1; d_gene: NA; CDR3nt: TGTGCCAGCAGTGAATTAGACGAGCAGTACTTC; CDR3aa: CASSELDEQYF
abundance: NA; j_gene: TRBJ1-1; v_gene: TRBV19; d_gene: NA; CDR3nt: TGTGCCAGTAGTATGTTTATAGGGGCAAGCGACACTGAAGCTTTCTTT; CDR3aa: CASSMFIGASDTEAFF
abundance: few; j_gene: TRBJ1-1; v_gene: TRBV11-2; d_gene: NA; CDR3nt: TGTGCCAGCAGCTTACAGGGGAACACTGAAGCTTTCTTT; CDR3aa: CASSLQGNTEAFF
abundance: NA; j_gene: TRBJ2-7; v_gene: TRBV28; d_gene: NA; CDR3nt: TGTGCCAGCAGGGGTGCCGGGGACATCTCCTACGAGCAGTACTTC; CDR3aa: CASRGAGDISYEQYF
abundance: NA; j_gene: TRBJ2-5; v_gene: TRBV10-3; d_gene: TRBD1; CDR3nt: TGTGCCATCAGTCGAGACAGGGAAGGAGAGACCCAGTACTTC; CDR3aa: CAISRDREGETQYF
abundance: few; j_gene: TRBJ2-1; v_gene: TRBV19; d_gene: TRBD2; CDR3nt: TGTGCCAGTAGTATACTAGCGGGAGTGGGGATTGAGCAGTTCTTC; CDR3aa: CASSILAGVGIEQFF
abundance: few; j_gene: TRBJ1-1; v_gene: TRBV21-1; d_gene: NA; CDR3nt: TGTGCCAGCAGCACCCTTTTTGGGACAGGGGATTTGTGGACTGAAGCTTTCTTT; CDR3aa: CASSTLFGTGDLWTEAFF
abundance: NA; j_gene: TRBJ1-2; v_gene: TRBV5-6; d_gene: NA; CDR3nt: TGTGCCAGCAGCTTGGAGCACCAGGGTCGGGGCTACACCTTC; CDR3aa: CASSLEHQGRGYTF
abundance: NA; j_gene: TRBJ2-7; v_gene: TRBV5-4; d_gene: NA; CDR3nt: TGTGCCAGCAGCTTGCAGGGGTCAGACGAGCAGTACTTC; CDR3aa: CASSLQGSDEQYF
abundance: few; j_gene: TRBJ2-7; v_gene: TRBV7-2; d_gene: TRBD2; CDR3nt: TGTGCCAGCAGCTTTCAAGCGGGAGAGGCCTACGAGCAGTACTTC; CDR3aa: CASSFQAGEAYEQYF
abundance: NA; j_gene: TRBJ2-7; v_gene: TRBV27; d_gene: TRBD1; CDR3nt: TGTGCCAGCAGTTGGGAAACAGGGGACTCCTACGAGCAGTACTTC; CDR3aa: CASSWETGDSYEQYF
abundance: NA; j_gene: TRBJ1-6; v_gene: TRBV11-3; d_gene: TRBD1; CDR3nt: TGTGCCAGCAGTGCGGGACAGGGGTCGGATTCACCCCTCCACTTT; CDR3aa: CASSAGQGSDSPLHF
abundance: NA; j_gene: TRBJ2-7; v_gene: TRBV5-5; d_gene: TRBD1; CDR3nt: TGTGCCAGCAGCTTGGGACAGGGTTCAATCTACGAGCAGTACTTC; CDR3aa: CASSLGQGSIYEQYF
abundance: NA; j_gene: TRBJ1-5; v_gene: TRBV6-2/TRBV6-3; d_gene: NA; CDR3nt: TGTGCCAGCAGTTACGCGGGCAATCAGCCCCAGCATTTT; CDR3aa: CASSYAGNQPQHF
abundance: NA; j_gene: TRBJ2-7; v_gene: TRBV27; d_gene: TRBD1; CDR3nt: TGTGCCAGCAGTCGCACCGGGACAGCCGTCAACGAGCAGTACTTC; CDR3aa: CASSRTGTAVNEQYF
abundance: NA; j_gene: TRBJ2-2; v_gene: TRBV29-1; d_gene: TRBD1; CDR3nt: TGCAGCGGGACAGGGGGCACCGGGGAGCTGTTTTTT; CDR3aa: CSGTGGTGELFF
abundance: once; j_gene: TRBJ2-5; v_gene: TRBV5-5; d_gene: NA; CDR3nt: TGTGCCAGCAGCCCCCTACCCAAGGAGGAGACCCAGTACTTC; CDR3aa: CASSPLPKEETQYF
abundance: NA; j_gene: TRBJ2-7; v_gene: TRBV27; d_gene: NA; CDR3nt: TGTGCCAGCTCGACCGGGGATTACGAGCAGTACTTC; CDR3aa: CASSTGDYEQYF
abundance: NA; j_gene: TRBJ1-5; v_gene: TRBV4-1; d_gene: NA; CDR3nt: TGCGCCAGCAGCGACACGGGAGTCAATCAGCCCCAGCATTTT; CDR3aa: CASSDTGVNQPQHF
abundance: once; j_gene: TRBJ1-2; v_gene: TRBV7-9; d_gene: TRBD1; CDR3nt: TGTGCCAGCAGCGCCTCTTGGACAGGGGGCAGTAACTATGGCTACACCTTC; CDR3aa: CASSASWTGGSNYGYTF
abundance: NA; j_gene: TRBJ1-5; v_gene: TRBV4-1; d_gene: NA; CDR3nt: TGCGCCAGCAGCGCCTATTTAAGTCAGCCCCAGCATTTT; CDR3aa: CASSAYLSQPQHF
abundance: NA; j_gene: TRBJ2-5; v_gene: TRBV5-1; d_gene: NA; CDR3nt: TGCGCCAGCAGCCGGGGGACGGCGGGGGAGACCCAGTACTTC; CDR3aa: CASSRGTAGETQYF
abundance: NA; j_gene: TRBJ1-2; v_gene: TRBV29-1; d_gene: NA; CDR3nt: TGCAGCGTTGAGGAAAATCAGGGGAGGGATGGCTACACCTTC; CDR3aa: CSVEENQGRDGYTF
abundance: NA; j_gene: TRBJ1-1; v_gene: TRBV5-1; d_gene: NA; CDR3nt: TGCGCCAGCAGCGCGTCTTCAGGGAACACTGAAGCTTTCTTT; CDR3aa: CASSASSGNTEAFF
abundance: NA; j_gene: TRBJ1-2; v_gene: TRBV19; d_gene: NA; CDR3nt: TGTGCCAGTAGTATCACAAGTACTAACTATGGCTACACCTTC; CDR3aa: CASSITSTNYGYTF
abundance: NA; j_gene: TRBJ2-7; v_gene: TRBV5-6; d_gene: NA; CDR3nt: TGTGCCAGCAGCTCTCACCTAAGCTACGAGCAGTACTTC; CDR3aa: CASSSHLSYEQYF
abundance: NA; j_gene: TRBJ2-7; v_gene: TRBV19; d_gene: NA; CDR3nt: TGTGCCAGTAGTCCTGGTCGGGAGAGGAACGAGCAGTACTTC; CDR3aa: CASSPGRERNEQYF
abundance: NA; j_gene: TRBJ1-1; v_gene: TRBV12-3/TRBV12-4; d_gene: TRBD1; CDR3nt: TGTGCCAGCAGTAGGACAGGGAGGACTGAAGCTTTCTTT; CDR3aa: CASSRTGRTEAFF
abundance: NA; j_gene: TRBJ1-1; v_gene: TRBV7-2; d_gene: NA; CDR3nt: TGTGCCAGCAGCAGAGGGACAGAAGCTTTCTTT; CDR3aa: CASSRGTEAFF
abundance: NA; j_gene: TRBJ2-7; v_gene: TRBV28; d_gene: TRBD2; CDR3nt: TGTGCCAGCAGTTTAAGAGCGGGAGAGTCCTACGAGCAGTACTTC; CDR3aa: CASSLRAGESYEQYF
abundance: NA; j_gene: TRBJ2-3; v_gene: TRBV6-5; d_gene: NA; CDR3nt: TGTGCCAGCAGTAGGGGGACGAGGACTACAGATACGCAGTATTTT; CDR3aa: CASSRGTRTTDTQYF